This T cell receptor beta chain originates from a study of PD-L1 blockade in urothelial cancer. Whole-study context: Prior exposure to chemotherapy in patients amounted to 0 to 3 regimens received. Study-level findings and limits: When pretreatment blood TCR clonality was below the median, it predicted better survival.

In regard to this clone: Its matching antigen is unknown.

Using immunoSEQ multiplex PCR, the repertoire was profiled, and TCRdb retains in-frame clones only, with some absent. The repertoire holds under 130,000 clones, around 82% seen once, with about 2.4% in the top ten. Patients had urothelial carcinoma that was locally advanced or metastatic. Per germline, CDR1 MGHRA and CDR2 YSYEKL. This CDR3 is built from 15 residues. V lost 1 base, J lost 4 bases, and 13 bases lay in between. This material consisted of PBMCs, taken around atezolizumab (anti-PD-L1) treatment. This TCR was sampled from a man aged 45 to 65 with urothelial cancer. The rearrangement joins TRBV4-1 to TRBJ1-2; tentatively, D is TRBD1 (6 bases). The CDR3 is CASSQGQAAPYGYTF. As DNA, the CDR3 is TGCGCCAGCAGCCAAGGACAGGCCGCGCCCTATGGCTACACCTTC.